This T cell receptor beta chain emerged from a study of T cell responses to AZD1222 COVID-19 vaccine. This table comes from immunoSEQ multiplex PCR, and its TCRdb copy is limited to in-frame clones, with some not included. The sample shows 93,000 or so clones, 90% of them seen only once. Per the germline V gene, CDR1 is SGHVS and CDR2 is FNYEAQ. V lost 2 bases and J 0 bases, leaving 8 bases between the germline ends. The CDR3 runs 16 residues. Concerning this clone: Its antigen is unknown.

Study-wide points: Most donors were white British and more were female, and clonal diversity was possibly underestimated.

Here the sequenced sample was peripheral blood, taken on day 0 of AZD1222 vaccination. This chain links TRBV7-6 with TRBJ1-6; D not resolved. This clonotype was sampled from an adult in good health. DNA for the CDR3: TGTGCCAGCAGCTTATCACAGAGCTCCTATAATTCACCCCTCCACTTT. Residues: CASSLSQSSYNSPLHF.